This T cell receptor (beta chain) was sequenced in a study of T cell repertoires in cytomegalovirus infection. This clonotype was seen ten or more times. One end of the junction does not line up with germline, which may come from a read error. TCRdb independently ran MiXCR on the reads; one entry per CDR3 protein. The table has 230,000 or so distinct CDR3 sequences, about a sixth seen once. The CDR3 length is 14 residues. Germline-derived CDR1 and CDR2 are SSHAT and FNYEAQ (reference sequence). The genes are TRBV7-7 and TRBJ2-1; D possibly uses TRBD1 or TRBD2 (5 bases each). Sequencing input: CD8+ T cells from PBMCs. The clonotype was recovered from a human donor in good health (CMV status not recorded). Some clones in this sample may be carry-over from other donors' samples. The CDR3 spells CASSRGASYNEQFF. For the CDR3, the DNA is TGTGCTAGCAGCCGAGGGGCCTCCTACAATGAGCAGTTCTTC.